These T cell receptor beta chains were read from a single sample in a study of siplizumab effects on memory and regulatory T cells. Profiled with immunoSEQ multiplex PCR; TCRdb holds only in-frame clones, not every one. The table records around 94,000 clones, 80% to 95% of them present only once. Sequencing input: CD4+ T cells sorted from blood. The receptors shown here come from a human donor in good health. Each CDR3 is given with its conserved first and last residue. Fields, in order: D gene, V gene, clone size, J gene, CDR3 DNA, CDR3 protein. A D gene is named only where the DNA matches it firmly. Not every row has a clone size; where given, it reads once, few, many or a size class.

d_call: .; v_call: TRBV28; clone_size: .; j_call: TRBJ1-3; cdr3_nt: TGTGCCAGCAGTTTTGACCGATACTCTGGAAACACCATATATTTT; cdr3_aa: CASSFDRYSGNTIYF
d_call: .; v_call: TRBV5-4; clone_size: once; j_call: TRBJ1-4; cdr3_nt: TGTGCCAGCAGCTTAGGTGGTGTGAATGAAAAACTGTTTTTT; cdr3_aa: CASSLGGVNEKLFF
d_call: .; v_call: TRBV4-1; clone_size: .; j_call: TRBJ1-4; cdr3_nt: TGCGCCAGCAGCCTCCTGGACCGACATAATGAAAAACTGTTTTTT; cdr3_aa: CASSLLDRHNEKLFF
d_call: TRBD2; v_call: TRBV5-8; clone_size: .; j_call: TRBJ2-2; cdr3_nt: TGTGCCAGCAGCCTCAGGACTAGCGGGAGGGCCGGTGGCACCGGGGAGCTGTTTTTT; cdr3_aa: CASSLRTSGRAGGTGELFF
d_call: .; v_call: TRBV7-9; clone_size: once; j_call: TRBJ2-2; cdr3_nt: TGTGCCAGTCCCAAGGGCGGGCAGGGTCGCACCGGGGAGCTGTTTTTT; cdr3_aa: CASPKGGQGRTGELFF
d_call: .; v_call: TRBV2; clone_size: once; j_call: TRBJ1-5; cdr3_nt: TGTGCCAGCTCAGAATCCTTGTATAGCAATCAGCCCCAGCATTTT; cdr3_aa: CASSESLYSNQPQHF
d_call: .; v_call: TRBV18; clone_size: .; j_call: TRBJ2-5; cdr3_nt: TGTGCCAGCTCACCAGGAGCAGGGGTTGGGGAGACCCAGTACTTC; cdr3_aa: CASSPGAGVGETQYF
d_call: .; v_call: TRBV10-3; clone_size: .; j_call: TRBJ1-4; cdr3_nt: TGTGCCATCAGTGGGAGAGGTGAAAAACTGTTTTTT; cdr3_aa: CAISGRGEKLFF
d_call: TRBD1; v_call: TRBV7-3; clone_size: .; j_call: TRBJ2-3; cdr3_nt: TGTGCCAGCAGACTCGGGACAGACAACACAGATACGCAGTATTTT; cdr3_aa: CASRLGTDNTDTQYF
d_call: TRBD2; v_call: TRBV27; clone_size: .; j_call: TRBJ2-2; cdr3_nt: TGTGCCAGCACCAGATTTAGCGGGGCAGAAATGAACACCGGGGAGCTGTTTTTT; cdr3_aa: CASTRFSGAEMNTGELFF
d_call: TRBD1; v_call: TRBV5-1; clone_size: few; j_call: TRBJ2-7; cdr3_nt: TGCGCCAGCAGCTGGGGACAGGGGAAGACTTACGAGCAGTACTTC; cdr3_aa: CASSWGQGKTYEQYF
d_call: TRBD2; v_call: TRBV7-6; clone_size: .; j_call: TRBJ2-3; cdr3_nt: TGTGCCAGCAGTTGGACTAGCGGGACTAGCACAGATACGCAGTATTTT; cdr3_aa: CASSWTSGTSTDTQYF
d_call: TRBD2; v_call: TRBV7-3; clone_size: once; j_call: TRBJ2-1; cdr3_nt: TGTGCCAGCAGCTTAACCGCTAGCGGGAGGGCCGAAAGCTCCTACAATGAGCAGTTCTTC; cdr3_aa: CASSLTASGRAESSYNEQFF